These 8 T cell receptor beta chains share one sample of origin, sequenced in a study of human T cells and chemical hapten exposure. MiXCR, applied by TCRdb to the RACE reads, yields one record per CDR3 protein. The sample contains about 290,000 distinct CDR3 sequences, roughly 8% of which appear only once. Time point meaning: pre-sensitization, week 0. Treatment denoted: therapeutic diphenylcyclopropenone sensitization with weekly scalp DPC. The sequencing here drew on whole blood, taken in connection with sensitization to the hapten diphenylcyclopropenone (DPC). The source of these receptors is a man aged 18-30 years with alopecia areata. Some clones in this sample may be carry-over from other donors' samples.

This clonotype was seen a few times. This chain connects TRBV9 to TRBJ1-6; D remains unclear. Germline CDR1 reads SGDLS; CDR2 reads YYNGEE. V was pared by 4 bases and J by 7 bases, with 12 bases between. CDR3 length: 14 amino acids. CDR3 residues: CASSPQRTNSPLHF. In DNA form, the CDR3 reads TGTGCCAGCAGCCCCCAACGAACCAATTCACCCCTCCACTTT.

This clonotype was seen at least ten times. This chain uses TRBV20-1 with TRBJ1-1; D unclear. The germline gives CDR1 DFQATT, CDR2 SNEGSKA (reference sequence). The CDR3 totals 13 residues. Trimming removed 0 bases at V and 8 bases at J, with 13 bases between. The CDR3 protein is CSARDFGSSEAFF. The CDR3 DNA sequence: TGCAGTGCTAGAGATTTCGGGTCGTCCGAAGCTTTCTTT.

This clonotype was seen ten or more times. This chain joins TRBV12-3 or TRBV12-4 and TRBJ2-5; tentative D call: TRBD1 (6 bases). The V and J ends lost 3 bases and 1 base respectively, with 12 bases between them. This CDR3 has 15 amino acids. As DNA, the CDR3 is TGTGCCAGCAGTTTGGGGGCGGCAATCCAAGAGACCCAGTACTTC. This sequence encodes CASSLGAAIQETQYF.

The V call is TRBV7-9, the J call TRBJ1-2, with D hard to call. V lost 0 bases, J lost 8 bases, and 16 bases lay in between. The germline V gene encodes CDR1 SEHNR and CDR2 FQNEAQ (reference sequence). The CDR3 loop spans 15 amino acids. CDR3 in amino acids: CASSLAPDKLGGYTF. CDR3 DNA sequence: TGTGCCAGCAGCTTAGCCCCAGACAAACTTGGAGGCTACACCTTC.

V usage is TRBV4-1 and J usage is TRBJ2-7; 11 positions match TRBD2. The CDR3 runs 17 residues. Germline assignment: CDR1 MGHRA and CDR2 YSYEKL. With 3 bases clipped from V and 4 bases from J, the junction kept 11 bases outside the gene matches. CDR3 region: CASSQLAGGLTVYEQYF. CDR3 sequence (DNA): TGCGCCAGCAGCCAGCTAGCGGGGGGCCTGACGGTATACGAGCAGTACTTC.

The chain uses TRBV7-6 and TRBJ1-3, with TRBD1 matching over 7 bases. V shed 5 bases and J 0 bases; nucleotides not matched to a gene: 7. From germline, CDR1 is SGHVS and CDR2 FNYEAQ. This CDR3 has 16 residues. CDR3 DNA: TGTGCCAGCAGCCCTAGACAGGGCGGCTCTGGAAACACCATATATTTT. Translating gives CASSPRQGGSGNTIYF.

This clonotype was detected a few times. The chain combines TRBV11-2 with TRBJ2-1, with D possibly matching TRBD2 (5 bases). CDR1 is SGHAT, CDR2 FQNNGV, per germline. This CDR3 is 14 amino acids long. Deletions cut 1 base from V and 5 bases from J, with 9 bases between. CDR3 loop: CASSLGGSHNEQFF. The CDR3 DNA sequence: TGTGCCAGCAGCTTAGGAGGGAGTCACAATGAGCAGTTCTTC.

CDR3 sequence: CASWGLATTTTGELFF. The CDR3 DNA is TGTGCCAGCTGGGGCCTAGCAACGACAACCACCGGGGAGCTGTTTTTT. The rearrangement uses TRBV6-5 and TRBJ2-2; TRBD1 or TRBD2 may be the D gene (5 bases each). Trimming removed 8 bases at V and 4 bases at J, with 20 bases between. Germline-derived CDR1 and CDR2 are MNHEY and SVGAGI. The CDR3 consists of 16 residues.